The 11 T cell receptor beta chains below come from one sample, sequenced in a study of OX40 agonist ivuxolimab in advanced cancers. Assay: immunoSEQ multiplex PCR; the TCRdb copy retains only in-frame clones and omits some. The sample comprises under 85,000 clones, around 86% of which are singletons, and roughly 8% rests with the top ten. The specimen comprised CD4+ or CD8+ T cells sorted from blood, sampled in a trial of the OX40 agonist ivuxolimab. These receptor sequences come from an adult with an advanced solid tumor such as melanoma, head and neck, liver or kidney cancer.

This CDR3 reads CASSRTGGAAKNIQYF. In DNA, the CDR3 is TGTGCCAGCAGCCGGACAGGGGGCGCAGCCAAAAACATTCAGTACTTC. This chain joins TRBV5-6 and TRBJ2-4; TRBD1 matches at 11 bases. CDR3 length: 16 amino acids. The V segment lost 4 bases and the J segment 0 bases; nucleotides outside the gene matches: 3. Germline V CDR1 and CDR2: SGHDT, YYEEEE.

The J gene is TRBJ2-5, the V gene TRBV18; 12 positions match TRBD2. V gave up 3 bases and J gave up 5 bases; unmatched junction bases: 4. Germline values: CDR1 KGHSH, CDR2 LQKENI. The CDR3 has 15 residues. The CDR3 nucleotides read TGTGCCAGCTCACCCCCCCTAGCGGGAGGGGAGACCCAGTACTTC. Its translation is CASSPPLAGGETQYF.

The chain joins TRBV7-9 to TRBJ1-1; a weak D match, TRBD1 (5 bases). CDR1 and CDR2 from the germline V gene are SEHNR and FQNEAQ (reference sequence). The CDR3 is 16 amino acids. The V end lost 3 bases, the J end lost 1 base, and 15 bases lay between the germline ends. The CDR3 coding sequence is TGTGCCAGCAGCTTGGATTCGGCTGGGGGGAACACTGAAGCTTTCTTT. Translation gives CASSLDSAGGNTEAFF.

This sequence joins TRBV30 and TRBJ2-2; weak D call: TRBD2 (6 bases). V was pared by 5 bases and J by 2 bases, with 12 bases between. CDR1 is GTSNPN and CDR2 is SVGIG in the germline V gene (reference sequence). The CDR3 spans 14 residues. CDR3 amino acids: CAWGGGPNTGELFF. CDR3 sequence (DNA): TGTGCCTGGGGGGGAGGCCCCAACACCGGGGAGCTGTTTTTT.

The chain couples TRBV7-6 to TRBJ2-7; D remains unclear. CDR1 SGHVS and CDR2 FNYEAQ come from the germline V gene. The CDR3 is 16 residues long. Trimming left V 2 bases short and J 7 bases short, with 21 bases between. CDR3 loop: CASSLKGPSVTSEQYF. CDR3 in DNA: TGTGCCAGCAGCTTAAAAGGACCGTCCGTTACCTCGGAGCAGTACTTC.

The chain employs TRBV5-1 and TRBJ2-7; D gene ambiguous. Germline loops: CDR1 SGHRS, CDR2 YFSETQ. V lost 5 bases, J lost 5 bases, and 8 bases lay in between. The CDR3 length is 11 residues. CDR3 sequence (DNA): TGCGCCAGCAGGGCCGCGGACGAGCAGTACTTC. Translating it yields CASRAADEQYF.

The chain uses TRBV15 and TRBJ2-5, with D hard to call. Deletions cut 1 base from V and 1 base from J, with 10 bases between. The CDR3 is 15 residues long. Germline V gene data show CDR1 as LNHNV and CDR2 as YYDKDF (reference sequence). In DNA form, the CDR3 reads TGTGCCACCAGCAGAGTGGATAGACTCCAAGAGACCCAGTACTTC. Its translation: CATSRVDRLQETQYF.

This clone was found a few times. The chain uses TRBV2 and TRBJ2-2, with unresolved D. The V end was cut by 3 bases, the J end by 3 bases, with 11 bases between. This CDR3 region has 15 residues. The germline V gene encodes CDR1 SNHLY and CDR2 FYNNEI. The CDR3 loop reads CASSDSLVYTGELFF. The CDR3 DNA follows: TGTGCCAGCAGTGATAGTCTCGTTTACACCGGGGAGCTGTTTTTT.

This clone has more than one count but fewer than ten. The chain couples TRBV6-1 to TRBJ2-2; D might be TRBD1 (5 bases). Trimming pared 4 bases from V and 5 bases from J, leaving 8 bases between. The CDR3 sequence is 13 residues long. Germline lookup yields CDR1 MNHNS and CDR2 SASEGT. CDR3 in DNA: TGTGCCAGCAGTGGACAGCAAACCGGGGAGCTGTTTTTT. Protein sequence: CASSGQQTGELFF.

This clone was found once. V gene TRBV27 combines with J gene TRBJ2-1; 7 bases match TRBD2. The ends lost 1 base at V and 3 bases at J; junction bases unmatched: 9. CDR1 is MNHEY and CDR2 is SMNVEV in the germline V gene (reference sequence). The CDR3 is made up of 17 amino acids. CDR3 amino acids: CASSLFIGASGYNEQFF. DNA of the CDR3: TGTGCCAGCAGTTTATTTATTGGGGCTAGCGGCTACAATGAGCAGTTCTTC.

This clone was picked up a small number of times. The chain is built from TRBV2 and TRBJ2-3; TRBD2 agrees at 9 bases. The ends lost 10 bases at V and 5 bases at J; junction bases unmatched: 7. The V gene's germline CDR1 is SNHLY and CDR2 FYNNEI. The CDR3 loop spans 13 amino acids. The CDR3 is CAILRREGDTQYF. The DNA of the CDR3 is TGTGCCATCCTTCGGCGGGAGGGAGATACGCAGTATTTT.